One sample yielded the 27 T cell receptor beta chains listed below, sequenced in a study of PD-1 blockade in classical Hodgkin lymphoma. Indicated time point: newly diagnosed, previously untreated cHL patient sample. Negative selection with magnetic separation was used to purify CD4+ T cells from thawed PBMCs. Here immunoSEQ multiplex PCR was the method, and the copy in TCRdb shows in-frame clones only, minus some. The table has around 30,000 clones, around nine tenths seen once. The sample consisted of CD4+ T cells from blood. Source of these receptors: a human donor with classical Hodgkin lymphoma.

This chain joins TRBV6-5 and TRBJ2-7; the match to TRBD1 covers 9 bases. The CDR3 covers 15 residues. V lost 9 bases to trimming and J lost 3 bases; unmatched junction nucleotides: 12. In germline, CDR1 is MNHEY, CDR2 SVGAGI. CDR3 sequence reads: CASKVTGQGLYEQYF. The CDR3 DNA follows: TGTGCCAGTAAAGTTACGGGACAGGGACTCTACGAGCAGTACTTC.

V is TRBV28 and J is TRBJ1-1; D uncertain. The CDR3 totals 13 residues. The V end lost 5 bases, the J end lost 1 base, and 8 bases lay between the germline ends. Germline values: CDR1 MDHEN, CDR2 SYDVKM. The chain's CDR3 is CASSARWNTEAFF. CDR3 sequence (DNA): TGTGCCAGCAGTGCCCGGTGGAACACTGAAGCTTTCTTT.

This clone was counted a single time. This sequence joins TRBV5-1 and TRBJ1-3; D unresolved. The CDR3 spans 15 residues. CDR1 is SGHRS and CDR2 is YFSETQ in the germline V gene. The V end lost 4 bases, the J end lost 0 bases, and 11 bases lay between the germline ends. CDR3 amino acids: CASSPTQSSGNTIYF. CDR3 in DNA: TGCGCCAGCAGCCCCACCCAGAGCTCTGGAAACACCATATATTTT.

CDR3 DNA sequence: TGTGCCAGTAGTAGGGAGACACAGACTTACAATGAGCAGTTCTTC. It yields the protein CASSRETQTYNEQFF. This chain links TRBV19 with TRBJ2-1, with D possibly TRBD2 on 5 matching bases. This CDR3 is 15 amino acids long. Trimming took off 4 bases at V and 4 bases at J, with 14 bases between the two ends. Germline V gene lookup returns CDR1 LNHDA and CDR2 SQIVND (reference sequence).

V is TRBV5-4 and J is TRBJ2-1, with TRBD1 matching 11 bases. The length of the CDR3 is 16 residues. Trimming cost V 4 bases and J 8 bases; bases outside gene matches: 11. CDR1 is SGHNT, CDR2 YYREEE, per germline (reference sequence). The CDR3: CASSAQTGTGGYEQFF. For the CDR3, the DNA is TGTGCCAGCAGCGCCCAAACCGGGACAGGGGGATATGAGCAGTTCTTC. The whole variable domain, filled in from reference TRBV5-4 and TRBJ2-1, reads ETGVTQSPTHLIKTRGQQVTLRCSSQSGHNTVSWYQQALGQGPQFIFQYYREEENGRGNFPPRFSGLQFPNYSSELNVNALELDDSALYLCASSAQTGTGGYEQFFGPGTRLTVL.

The chain is built from TRBV6-6 and TRBJ2-3, with TRBD1 matching over 7 bases. Germline CDR1 and CDR2: MNHNY and SVGAGI (reference sequence). Trimming at V came to 5 bases and at J to 9 bases, leaving 5 bases not matched to a gene. This CDR3 contains 12 residues. Here the CDR3 reads CASSDRGQTQYF. The CDR3 DNA sequence: TGTGCCAGCAGTGATAGGGGGCAGACGCAGTATTTT.

V is TRBV7-2 and J is TRBJ1-2; D gene uncertain. The CDR3 is made up of 14 amino acids. Per the germline V gene, CDR1 is SGHTA and CDR2 is FQGNSA. Trimming shortened V by 0 bases and J by 4 bases, and 9 bases separated the two germline ends. The DNA of the CDR3 is TGTGCCAGCAGCTTAGCGATGGGTCGCTATGGCTACACCTTC. Amino acid sequence: CASSLAMGRYGYTF.

This rearrangement joins TRBV5-1 to TRBJ2-7; D perhaps matches TRBD2 (6 bases). V lost 4 bases, J lost 6 bases, and 14 bases lay in between. CDR3 size: 13 residues. CDR1 is SGHRS, CDR2 YFSETQ, per germline. CDR3 loop: CASSTRELFEQYF. The CDR3 nucleotides read TGCGCCAGCAGCACCCGGGAGCTGTTCGAGCAGTACTTC.

The chain carries TRBV6-1 and TRBJ1-3; D ambiguous. Looked up from germline, CDR1 is MNHNS and CDR2 is SASEGT. CDR3 size: 19 residues. V gave up 1 base and J gave up 0 bases, with 19 bases separating them. The CDR3 coding sequence is TGTGCCAGCAGTGAAGGCGGGTCTACCCTTTATTACTCTGGAAACACCATATATTTT. Encoded protein: CASSEGGSTLYYSGNTIYF.

The rearrangement links TRBV30 to TRBJ1-2; 9 nucleotides agree with TRBD1. V lost 0 bases to trimming and J lost 5 bases; unmatched junction nucleotides: 4. The CDR3 is 14 amino acids. Germline V gene sequence: CDR1 GTSNPN, CDR2 SVGIG (reference sequence). As DNA, the CDR3 is TGTGCCTGGAGTGTACGGGACAGGGCTTATGGCTACACCTTC. It specifies CAWSVRDRAYGYTF.

The V call is TRBV4-2, the J call TRBJ1-5; TRBD1 agrees at 7 bases. Germline trimming cut 4 bases from V and 2 bases from J; bases unmatched to any gene: 5. This CDR3 is built from 15 residues. Germline CDR1 LGHNA, CDR2 YNFKEQ. The CDR3 DNA reads as TGTGCCAGCAGCCCCGAGGACAGGCGCAATCAGCCCCAGCATTTT. This encodes CASSPEDRRNQPQHF.

The genes are TRBV18 and TRBJ2-7; D remains unclear. The CDR3 sequence is 14 residues long. V lost 2 bases and J lost 3, with 11 bases in between. Germline V gene data show CDR1 as KGHSH and CDR2 as LQKENI. CDR3 protein: CASSPYSGDYEQYF. CDR3 nucleotide sequence: TGTGCCAGCTCACCATATTCTGGGGACTACGAGCAGTACTTC.

The rearrangement links TRBV7-6 to TRBJ2-5; 8 bases line up with TRBD1. The germline gives CDR1 SGHVS, CDR2 FNYEAQ. The length of the CDR3 is 14 residues. The junction had 2 bases not matched to a gene; V was cut back by 4 bases and J by 1 base. CDR3 nucleotide sequence: TGTGCCAGCAGCTCACAGGGGGGCCAAGAGACCCAGTACTTC. This translates into CASSSQGGQETQYF.

The table lists this clone with a few counts. The chain carries TRBV2 and TRBJ2-4; D unresolved. The CDR3 length is 14 residues. V shed 3 bases and J shed 4 bases, with 10 bases lying between them. CDR1 and CDR2 from the germline V gene are SNHLY and FYNNEI. In DNA, the CDR3 is TGTGCCAGCAGTGAGTGGTGGCAGAAAAACATTCAGTACTTC. The encoded protein is CASSEWWQKNIQYF.

The chain has TRBV4-1 and TRBJ1-1; D is possibly TRBD1 (6 bases). CDR1 and CDR2 from the germline V gene are MGHRA and YSYEKL. Trimming stripped 6 bases from V and 6 bases from J, with 17 bases between. The CDR3 has 14 residues. The CDR3 DNA follows: TGCGCCAGCAGGGGGGGAGGGGGTTTCTCTGAAGCTTTCTTT. This codes for CASRGGGGFSEAFF.

This chain connects TRBV5-1 to TRBJ1-2; 9 bases are a match to TRBD1. Per germline, CDR1 SGHRS and CDR2 YFSETQ. Trimming removed 3 bases from V and 2 bases from J; junction bases left unmatched: 5. The CDR3 has 15 amino acids. The DNA for the CDR3 is TGCGCCAGCAGCTCACCCGGGACAGGGAACTATGGCTACACCTTC. It specifies CASSSPGTGNYGYTF.

The rearrangement uses TRBV9 and TRBJ1-2; D uncertain. This CDR3 comprises 14 residues. The V gene lost 0 bases and the J gene lost 4 bases, with 10 bases spanning the gap. The germline CDR1 and CDR2 sequences are SGDLS and YYNGEE. CDR3 in DNA: TGTGCCAGCAGCGTAGACGAGGGATTCTATGGCTACACCTTC. Amino acid sequence: CASSVDEGFYGYTF.

This rearrangement joins TRBV9 to TRBJ2-2, with unresolved D. Germline lookup yields CDR1 SGDLS and CDR2 YYNGEE. The CDR3 is made up of 14 amino acids. V lost 0 bases and J 2 bases, leaving 5 bases between the germline ends. CDR3 in DNA: TGTGCCAGCAGCGTAGGTCCTAACACCGGGGAGCTGTTTTTT. It translates to CASSVGPNTGELFF.

The chain joins TRBV7-2 to TRBJ2-5, with D hard to call. V shed 4 bases and J shed 3 bases, with 18 bases lying between them. Germline V lookup: CDR1 SGHTA, CDR2 FQGNSA. This CDR3 has 16 residues. The CDR3: CASSSSAGFRKETQYF. For the CDR3, the DNA is TGTGCCAGCAGCTCCAGCGCAGGTTTTAGAAAAGAGACCCAGTACTTC.

This clone was seen a few times. The chain uses TRBV6-5 and TRBJ1-5; 8 nucleotides match TRBD1. Germline CDR1 reads MNHEY; CDR2 reads SVGAGI. The CDR3 has 15 amino acids. The ends lost 6 bases at V and 11 bases at J; junction bases unmatched: 15. The CDR3 loop is CASSLTGGDRDAQHF. The CDR3 DNA follows: TGTGCCAGCAGCCTCACAGGGGGGGACCGTGATGCCCAGCATTTT.

The V and J genes are TRBV7-2 and TRBJ2-7, with TRBD1 identical over 10 bases. CDR3 length: 14 amino acids. V was pared by 5 bases and J by 5 bases, with 6 bases of the junction left unmatched. The germline CDR1 and CDR2 sequences are SGHTA and FQGNSA. This CDR3 reads CASSPRGTGDEQYF. The CDR3 nucleotides are TGTGCCAGCAGCCCCCGGGGGACAGGGGACGAGCAGTACTTC.

J is TRBJ2-7 and V is TRBV19; the D gene is possibly TRBD1 (8 bases). Trimming left V 4 bases short and J 3 bases short, with 13 bases between. The length of the CDR3 is 14 residues. From germline, CDR1 is LNHDA and CDR2 SQIVND (reference sequence). The DNA for the CDR3 is TGTGCCAGTAGTAATACAGGGGGGGGCTACGAGCAGTACTTC. Translating gives CASSNTGGGYEQYF.

Comments on this clone: The sample contains more than one DNA sequence encoding this CDR3. The rearrangement links TRBV6-6 to TRBJ1-2, with 9 bases aligning to TRBD1. CDR1 is MNHNY and CDR2 is SVGAGI in the germline V gene (reference sequence). Trimming took 5 bases from V and 5 from J; bases not matched to a gene: 9. The CDR3 is made up of 15 amino acids. CDR3 nucleotide sequence: TGTGCCAGCAGTACGGTACAGGGGGCCTTTTATGGCTACACCTTC. Amino acid sequence: CASSTVQGAFYGYTF.

The gene calls are TRBV6-5 and TRBJ1-2; TRBD1 might be the D (5 bases). Germline assignment: CDR1 MNHEY and CDR2 SVGAGI. This CDR3 region has 15 residues. V was pared by 2 bases and J by 11 bases, with 21 bases between. The CDR3 DNA reads TGTGCCAGCAGTTACGGTCCGGGACGGTTTCATTCTTACACCTTC. Its translation is CASSYGPGRFHSYTF.

The chain joins TRBV2 to TRBJ2-7, with a tentative D call TRBD1 (6 bases). Trimming shortened V by 7 bases and J by 3 bases, and 7 bases separated the two germline ends. The CDR3 contains 11 residues. Germline V gives CDR1 SNHLY, CDR2 FYNNEI. The chain's CDR3 is CASTRGYEQYF. The CDR3 DNA is TGTGCCAGCACCAGGGGCTACGAGCAGTACTTC.

The rearrangement links TRBV7-9 to TRBJ2-4; D not certain. This CDR3 has 12 amino acids. Trimming cost V 4 bases and J 8 bases, with 9 bases left between them. The germline V gene encodes CDR1 SEHNR and CDR2 FQNEAQ (reference sequence). The CDR3 is CASSSMQDIQYF. The CDR3 coding sequence is TGTGCCAGCAGCTCGATGCAGGACATTCAGTACTTC.

The chain recombines TRBV7-2 with TRBJ2-1; the match to TRBD2 covers 11 bases. The CDR3 contains 16 residues. J lost 9 bases, V lost 6 bases, and 13 bases had no gene match. Germline V gives CDR1 SGHTA, CDR2 FQGNSA. CDR3 in DNA: TGTGCCAGCAGTCGACATCTAGCGGGGGGTGTAAGTGAGCAGTTCTTC. This gives the protein CASSRHLAGGVSEQFF.